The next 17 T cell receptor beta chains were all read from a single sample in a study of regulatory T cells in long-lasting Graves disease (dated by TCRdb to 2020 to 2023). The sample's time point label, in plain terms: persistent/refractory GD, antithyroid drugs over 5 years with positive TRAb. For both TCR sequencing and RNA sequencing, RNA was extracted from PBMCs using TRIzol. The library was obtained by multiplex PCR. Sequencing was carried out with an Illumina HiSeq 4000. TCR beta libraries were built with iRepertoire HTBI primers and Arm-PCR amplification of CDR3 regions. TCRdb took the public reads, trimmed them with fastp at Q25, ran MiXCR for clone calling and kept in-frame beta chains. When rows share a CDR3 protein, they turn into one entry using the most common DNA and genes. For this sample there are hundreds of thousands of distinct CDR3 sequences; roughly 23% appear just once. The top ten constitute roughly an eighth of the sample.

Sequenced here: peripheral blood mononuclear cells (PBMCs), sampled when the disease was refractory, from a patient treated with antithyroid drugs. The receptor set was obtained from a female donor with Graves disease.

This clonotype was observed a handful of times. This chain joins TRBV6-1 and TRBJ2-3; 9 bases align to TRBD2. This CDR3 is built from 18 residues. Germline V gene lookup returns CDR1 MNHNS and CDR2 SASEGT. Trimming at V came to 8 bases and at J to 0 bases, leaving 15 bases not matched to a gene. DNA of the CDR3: TGTGCCAGCTCAGTTAGAATGGCGAGCGGGAGGAGCACAGATACGCAGTATTTT. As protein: CASSVRMASGRSTDTQYF.

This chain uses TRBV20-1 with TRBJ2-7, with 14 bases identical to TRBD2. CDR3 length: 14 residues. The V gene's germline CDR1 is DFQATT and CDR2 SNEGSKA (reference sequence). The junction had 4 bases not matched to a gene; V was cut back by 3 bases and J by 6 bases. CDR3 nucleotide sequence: TGCAGTGCTAGGACTAGCGGGAGGGCCCGCGAGCAGTACTTC. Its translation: CSARTSGRAREQYF.

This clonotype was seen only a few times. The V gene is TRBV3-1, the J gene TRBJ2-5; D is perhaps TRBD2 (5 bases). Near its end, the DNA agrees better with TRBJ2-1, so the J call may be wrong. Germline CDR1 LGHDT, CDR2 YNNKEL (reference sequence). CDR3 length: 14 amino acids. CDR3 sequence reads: CASSPWTGYNEQFF. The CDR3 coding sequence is TGTGCCAGCAGCCCTTGGACTGGGTACAATGAGCAGTTCTTC.

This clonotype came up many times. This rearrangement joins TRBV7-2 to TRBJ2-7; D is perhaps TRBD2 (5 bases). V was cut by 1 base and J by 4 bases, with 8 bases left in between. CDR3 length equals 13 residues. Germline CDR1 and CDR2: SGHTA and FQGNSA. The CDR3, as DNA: TGTGCCAGCAGCTTAGTTAGCGAGTACGAGCAGTACTTC. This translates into CASSLVSEYEQYF.

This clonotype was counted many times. The CDR3 DNA sequence: TGTGCCAGCAAGTCGGTCCGGACAGGGTTTTATGCTGAAGCTTTCTTT. It yields the protein CASKSVRTGFYAEAFF. The chain employs TRBV6-1 and TRBJ1-1; 8 bases align to TRBD1. This CDR3 is 16 amino acids long. CDR1 and CDR2 from the germline V gene are MNHNS and SASEGT. The V segment lost 7 bases and the J segment 6 bases; nucleotides outside the gene matches: 16.

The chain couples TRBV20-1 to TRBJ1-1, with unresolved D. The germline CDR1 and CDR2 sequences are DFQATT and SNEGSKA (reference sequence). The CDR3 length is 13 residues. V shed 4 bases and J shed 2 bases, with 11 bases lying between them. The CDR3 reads CSAIHSYNTEAFF. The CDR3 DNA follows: TGCAGTGCTATACATAGTTATAACACTGAAGCTTTCTTT.

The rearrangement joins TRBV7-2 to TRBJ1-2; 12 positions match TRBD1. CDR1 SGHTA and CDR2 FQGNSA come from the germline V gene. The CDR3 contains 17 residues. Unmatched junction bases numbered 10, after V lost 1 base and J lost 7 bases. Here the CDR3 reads CASSLEEIGTGGAGYTF. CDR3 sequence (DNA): TGTGCCAGCAGCTTAGAGGAGATAGGGACAGGGGGCGCTGGCTACACCTTC.

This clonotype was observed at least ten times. CDR3 region: CATTVGDGRGETQYF. The CDR3 nucleotides are TGTGCCACCACAGTGGGTGACGGGAGGGGAGAGACCCAGTACTTC. The V gene is TRBV11-1, the J gene TRBJ2-5, with 8 bases that match TRBD2. Germline-derived CDR1 and CDR2 are SGHAT and FQDESV (reference sequence). There are 15 residues in the CDR3. J was trimmed by 4 bases and V by 10 bases; bases with no gene match: 14.

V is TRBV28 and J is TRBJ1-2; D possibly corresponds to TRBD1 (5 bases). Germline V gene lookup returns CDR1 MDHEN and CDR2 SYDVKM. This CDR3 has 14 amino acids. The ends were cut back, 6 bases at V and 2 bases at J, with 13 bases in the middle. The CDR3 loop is CASRGMGGNYGYTF. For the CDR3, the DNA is TGTGCCAGCAGGGGGATGGGGGGAAACTATGGCTACACCTTC.

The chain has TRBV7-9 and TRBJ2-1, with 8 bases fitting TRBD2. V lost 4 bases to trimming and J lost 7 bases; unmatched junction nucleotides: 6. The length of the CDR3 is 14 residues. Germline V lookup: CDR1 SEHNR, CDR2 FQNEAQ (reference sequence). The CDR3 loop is CASSSPAGVNEQFF. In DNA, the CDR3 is TGTGCCAGCAGCTCCCCAGCGGGAGTAAATGAGCAGTTCTTC.

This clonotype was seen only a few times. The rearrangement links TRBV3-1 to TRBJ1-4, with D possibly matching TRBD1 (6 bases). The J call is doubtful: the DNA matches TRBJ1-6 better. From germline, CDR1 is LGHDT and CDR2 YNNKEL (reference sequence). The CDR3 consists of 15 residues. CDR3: CASSSRQGSNSPLHF. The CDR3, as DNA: TGTGCCAGCAGCTCCCGGCAGGGGAGTAATTCACCCCTCCACTTT.

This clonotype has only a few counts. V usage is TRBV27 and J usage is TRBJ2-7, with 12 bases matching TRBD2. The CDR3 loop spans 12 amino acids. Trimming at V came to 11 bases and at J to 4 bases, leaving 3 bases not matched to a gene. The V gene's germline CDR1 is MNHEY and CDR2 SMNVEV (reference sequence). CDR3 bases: TGTGCCTCCGGACTAGCGGGATACGAGCAGTACTTC. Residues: CASGLAGYEQYF.

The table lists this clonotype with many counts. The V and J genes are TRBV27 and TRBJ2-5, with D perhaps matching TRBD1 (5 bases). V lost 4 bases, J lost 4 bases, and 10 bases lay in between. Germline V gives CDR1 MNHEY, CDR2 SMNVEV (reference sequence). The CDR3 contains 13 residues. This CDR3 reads CASSSGNAETQYF. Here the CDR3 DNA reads TGTGCCAGCAGTTCAGGGAACGCAGAGACCCAGTACTTC.

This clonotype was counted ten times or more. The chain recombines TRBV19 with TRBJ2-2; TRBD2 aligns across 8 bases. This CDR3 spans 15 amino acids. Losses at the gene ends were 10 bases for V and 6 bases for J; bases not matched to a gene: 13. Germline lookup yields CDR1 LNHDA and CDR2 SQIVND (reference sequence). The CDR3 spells CATSMGPGRAGELFF. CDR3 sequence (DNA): TGTGCCACCTCCATGGGGCCCGGGAGGGCCGGGGAGCTGTTTTTT.

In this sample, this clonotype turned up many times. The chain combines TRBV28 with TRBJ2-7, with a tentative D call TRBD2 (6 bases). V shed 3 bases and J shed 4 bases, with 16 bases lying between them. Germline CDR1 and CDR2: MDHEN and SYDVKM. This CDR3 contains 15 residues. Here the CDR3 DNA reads TGTGCCAGCAGTTTGGGGGAGGCCCTTGGGTACGAGCAGTACTTC. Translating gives CASSLGEALGYEQYF.

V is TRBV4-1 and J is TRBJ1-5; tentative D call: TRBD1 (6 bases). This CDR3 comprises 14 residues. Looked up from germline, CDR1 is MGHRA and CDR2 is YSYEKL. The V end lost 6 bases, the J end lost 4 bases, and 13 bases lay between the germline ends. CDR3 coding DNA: TGCGCCAGCAGTCTCGGACAGTGGAATCAGCCCCAGCATTTT. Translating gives CASSLGQWNQPQHF.

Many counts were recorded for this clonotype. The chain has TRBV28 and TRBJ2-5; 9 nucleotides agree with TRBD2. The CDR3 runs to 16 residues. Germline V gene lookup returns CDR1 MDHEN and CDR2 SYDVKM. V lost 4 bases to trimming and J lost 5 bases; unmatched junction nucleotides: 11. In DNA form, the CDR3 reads TGTGCCAGCAGTTCCGACCGTCCAGCGGGAGGTGAGACCCAGTACTTC. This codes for CASSSDRPAGGETQYF. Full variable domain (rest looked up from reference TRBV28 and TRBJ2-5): DVKVTQSSRYLVKRTGEKVFLECVQDMDHENMFWYRQDPGLGLRLIYFSYDVKMKEKGDIPEGYSVSREKKERFSLILESASTNQTSMYLCASSSDRPAGGETQYFGPGTRLLVL.